A selection of T cell receptor beta chains follows, all from one sample in a study of blood T cell dynamics during melanoma immunotherapy. Using immunoSEQ multiplex PCR, the repertoire was profiled, and TCRdb retains in-frame clones only, with some absent. Found here are a few thousand clones, around 87% of them singletons; the top ten hold around a third. Sequencing was performed on blood, taken from a patient treated with checkpoint blockade. The receptors come from a human donor with melanoma. Each CDR3 is given with its conserved first and last residue. A D gene is named only where the DNA matches it firmly. Some rows mark clone size as missing; the rest say once, few, many or name a class of expanded clone.

V	size	D	J	DNA	CDR3
TRBV12-5	NA	TRBD1	TRBJ1-5	TGTGCTAGTGGTCCCCACAGGGGTCATCAGCCCCAGCATTTT	CASGPHRGHQPQHF
TRBV6-5	NA	TRBD2	TRBJ2-3	TGTGCCAGCAGGCCGGGACTAGGGCCAGATACGCAGTATTTT	CASRPGLGPDTQYF
TRBV7-2	once	TRBD1	TRBJ2-7	TGTGCCAGCAGCCTTCGGACAGGCTCGTCCTACGAGCAGTACTTC	CASSLRTGSSYEQYF
TRBV10-3	NA	TRBD1	TRBJ1-2	TGTGCCACCAATCAGGGGGCGATTCTTGGCTACACCTTC	CATNQGAILGYTF
TRBV19	once	NA	TRBJ2-5	TGTGCCAAAGAAGAGACCCAGTACTTC	CAKEETQYF
TRBV5-4	NA	NA	TRBJ2-5	TGTGCCAGCAGCTTGTCAGAGACCCAGTACTTC	CASSLSETQYF
TRBV6-4	NA	TRBD2	TRBJ2-3	TGTGCCAGCAGTGACGGACTAGCGGGATCAGATACGCAGTATTTT	CASSDGLAGSDTQYF
TRBV7-9	few	TRBD1	TRBJ1-2	TGTGCCAGCAGCGGCGACTCGACAGGGGAAGGCTACACCTTC	CASSGDSTGEGYTF
TRBV11-3	once	NA	TRBJ2-1	TGTGCCAGCAGCCCGGGGGACAGTTATAATGAGCAGTTCTTC	CASSPGDSYNEQFF
TRBV20-1	NA	NA	TRBJ2-1	TGCAGTGCTAGACAGTACAATGAGCAGTTCTTC	CSARQYNEQFF
TRBV4-3	NA	TRBD1	TRBJ1-2	TGCGCCAGCAGCCCGGGACAGGGGGTTGGGTATGGCTACACCTTC	CASSPGQGVGYGYTF
TRBV18	NA	NA	TRBJ1-1	TGTGCCAGCTCACCACCGGGGGTTACTGAAGCTTTCTTT	CASSPPGVTEAFF
TRBV2	few	TRBD1	TRBJ2-7	TGTGCCAGTCTCTGGGGGTCCTCGGGACAGGGTAATGAGCAGTACTTC	CASLWGSSGQGNEQYF
TRBV6-5	NA	NA	TRBJ2-7	TGTGCCAGCAGTTACTCCCGGCAGGGCGGCTACGAGCAGTACTTC	CASSYSRQGGYEQYF
TRBV7-9	NA	TRBD2	TRBJ2-7	TGTGCCAGCAGCTTATCATCGGGTATGGGCGGGAGGGCCGGCGAGCAGTACTTC	CASSLSSGMGGRAGEQYF
TRBV6-5	NA	NA	TRBJ2-7	TGTGCCAGCCAACAGGGTTACGAGCAGTACTTC	CASQQGYEQYF
TRBV29-1	NA	NA	TRBJ1-2	TGCAGCGTTGACGGCTCCTCTAACTATGGCTACACCTTC	CSVDGSSNYGYTF
TRBV29-1	NA	NA	TRBJ1-2	TGCAGCGCTTCGGGGGTAGGGGGTAACTATGGCTACACCTTC	CSASGVGGNYGYTF
TRBV9	NA	TRBD2	TRBJ2-7	TGTGCCAGCAGCCCGGTGAGTGGGCGGGAGCCCCACGAGCAGTACTTC	CASSPVSGREPHEQYF
TRBV21-1	once	NA	TRBJ2-6	TGTGCCAGCACCCCCTGGAACAGGTGCACCCATTCTGGGGCCAACGTCCTGACTTTC	CASTPWNRCTHSGANVLTF
TRBV7-2	NA	NA	TRBJ2-2	TGTGCCAGCAGTCCTTTGAGACGAGACACCGGGGAGCTGTTTTTT	CASSPLRRDTGELFF
TRBV7-2	NA	NA	TRBJ2-5	TGTGCCAGCAGCCAAAAAGAGACCCAGTACTTC	CASSQKETQYF
TRBV7-2	NA	NA	TRBJ2-1	TGTGCCAGCAGCACATACAATGAGCAGTTCTTC	CASSTYNEQFF
TRBV4-3	large	NA	TRBJ2-2	TGCGCCAGCAGCCAAGATGAGGGTGATGGCGGGGAGCTGTTTTTT	CASSQDEGDGGELFF
TRBV6-5	NA	NA	TRBJ2-7	TGTGCCAGCATGCCCGGGAGCCTGGGGGAGCAGTACTTC	CASMPGSLGEQYF
TRBV6-1	NA	TRBD1	TRBJ2-1	TGTGCCAGCAGTGAAGCCCCGGGACAGGGAATCTATGAGCAGTTCTTC	CASSEAPGQGIYEQFF
TRBV7-2	NA	NA	TRBJ2-7	TGTGCCAGCAGCTTAAGCCAGCGGGACAACTCCTACGAGCAGTACTTC	CASSLSQRDNSYEQYF
TRBV30	NA	NA	TRBJ1-3	TGTGCCTGGAGTGTGAGGGACACCATATATTTT	CAWSVRDTIYF
TRBV18	NA	TRBD1	TRBJ2-7	TGTGCCAGCTCACCTGGGACAGTGAGGGGCGAGCAGTACTTC	CASSPGTVRGEQYF
TRBV6-4	NA	NA	TRBJ1-5	TGTGCCAGCTCTTCTACCGGGACCGATAGCAATCAGCCCCAGCATTTT	CASSSTGTDSNQPQHF
TRBV15	NA	NA	TRBJ2-3	TGTGCCACCAGCAGAGGGGGACACCAAGGCACAGATACGCAGTATTTT	CATSRGGHQGTDTQYF
TRBV2	NA	NA	TRBJ2-5	TGTGCCAGCAGTGTGGGGGCCCAAGAGACCCAGTACTTC	CASSVGAQETQYF
TRBV30	NA	NA	TRBJ2-1	TGTGCCTGGAGTGCCCAAAACGAGCAGTTCTTC	CAWSAQNEQFF
TRBV5-1	NA	NA	TRBJ2-7	TGCGCCAGCAGCTCCAGGACAGATACCTACGAGCAGTACTTC	CASSSRTDTYEQYF
TRBV7-9	NA	TRBD1	TRBJ2-1	TGTGCCGGTCGACAGGGCTACGGTCGGGGCAATGAGCAGTTCTTC	CAGRQGYGRGNEQFF
TRBV28	NA	NA	TRBJ1-4	TGTGCCAGCAAGGGGGGCGTAAGCGAAAAACTGTTTTTT	CASKGGVSEKLFF
TRBV11-1	NA	NA	TRBJ1-5	TGTGCCAGCAGCTTAGGGGGGGCAGGCTTGGGTCAGCCCCAGCATTTT	CASSLGGAGLGQPQHF
TRBV19	NA	TRBD2	TRBJ2-1	TGTGCCAGTAACAAAGGGACTAGCGGGTACAATGAGCAGCTCTTC	CASNKGTSGYNEQLF
TRBV29-1	NA	NA	TRBJ1-2	TGCAGCGTTGAGGAGGACGAGGGGATCTATGGCTACACCTTC	CSVEEDEGIYGYTF
TRBV27	NA	NA	TRBJ2-5	TGTGCCAGCAGTTCCAACCCCCGAGAGACCCAGTACTTC	CASSSNPRETQYF
TRBV5-5	NA	TRBD1	TRBJ2-2	TGTGCCAGCAGCTCGGGACAGGCGAACACCGGGGAGCTGTTTTTT	CASSSGQANTGELFF
TRBV5-1	NA	TRBD2	TRBJ2-3	TGCGCCAGCAGTGTTGGGGCTAGCGGGGCCACAGATACGCAGTATTTT	CASSVGASGATDTQYF
TRBV14	NA	NA	TRBJ2-1	TGTGCCAGCAGCCCGTCCGGGGAGTCCTACAATGAGCAGTTCTTC	CASSPSGESYNEQFF